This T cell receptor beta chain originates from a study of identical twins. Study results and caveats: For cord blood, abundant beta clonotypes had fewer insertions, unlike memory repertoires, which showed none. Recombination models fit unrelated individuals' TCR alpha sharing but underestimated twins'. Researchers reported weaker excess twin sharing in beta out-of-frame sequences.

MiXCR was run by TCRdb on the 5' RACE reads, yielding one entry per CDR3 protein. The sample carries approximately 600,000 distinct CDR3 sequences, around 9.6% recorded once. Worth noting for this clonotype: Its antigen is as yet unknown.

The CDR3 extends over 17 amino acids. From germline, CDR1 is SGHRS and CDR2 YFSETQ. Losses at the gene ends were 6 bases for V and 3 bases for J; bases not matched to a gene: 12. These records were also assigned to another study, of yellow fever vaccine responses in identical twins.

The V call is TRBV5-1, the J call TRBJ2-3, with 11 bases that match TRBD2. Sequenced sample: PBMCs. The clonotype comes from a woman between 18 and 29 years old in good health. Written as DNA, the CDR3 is TGCGCCAGCATCCAAGGGGTAGCGGGGGGGTCAACAGATACGCAGTATTTT. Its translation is CASIQGVAGGSTDTQYF.